Listed here are 29 T cell receptor beta chains from one sample, sequenced in a study of technical replicates of blood from a few donors. The assay was immunoSEQ multiplex PCR, and TCRdb's table has in-frame clones only and misses some. The data hold about 84,000 clones, with 97% observed a single time. The sample comprised T cells isolated from PBMCs. The receptors come from a human donor in good health.

This clone was seen only a few times. The chain links TRBV18 to TRBJ1-5; D ambiguous. The V end was cut by 2 bases, the J end by 3 bases, with 8 bases between. Germline lookup yields CDR1 KGHSH and CDR2 LQKENI. This CDR3 spans 14 amino acids. CDR3 protein: CASSPEAANQPQHF. The CDR3 DNA reads TGTGCCAGCTCACCAGAGGCAGCCAATCAGCCCCAGCATTTT.

The chain is built from TRBV7-3 and TRBJ2-7, with TRBD1 identical over 7 bases. CDR1 SGHTA and CDR2 FQGTGA come from the germline V gene. After removal of 5 bases from V and 2 bases from J, the junction contained 9 bases not matched to a gene. This CDR3 spans 15 amino acids. CDR3 residues: CASSVTGTVTYEQYF. In DNA, the CDR3 is TGTGCCAGCAGCGTTACCGGGACAGTAACCTACGAGCAGTACTTC.

This rearrangement joins TRBV7-8 to TRBJ1-1, with a possible D match to TRBD1 (6 bases). The CDR3 covers 16 residues. Germline CDR1 is SGHVS and CDR2 is FQNEAQ. V dropped 0 bases and J dropped 0 bases, with 11 bases sitting between them. This CDR3 reads CASSLAWAGVNTEAFF. The CDR3, as DNA: TGTGCCAGCAGCTTAGCTTGGGCAGGGGTGAACACTGAAGCTTTCTTT. The whole variable domain, remainder taken from reference TRBV7-8 and TRBJ1-1, is GAGVSQSPRYKVAKRGQDVALRCDPISGHVSLFWYQQALGQGPEFLTYFQNEAQLDKSGLPSDRFFAERPEGSVSTLKIQRTQQEDSAVYLCASSLAWAGVNTEAFFGQGTRLTVV.

CDR3 sequence (DNA): TGTGCCATCAGTGAGTTTAAGGGCACGGGAAGACCGACTGAAGCTTTCTTT. This gives the protein CAISEFKGTGRPTEAFF. The chain uses TRBV10-3 and TRBJ1-1; D remains ambiguous. CDR1 and CDR2 from the germline V gene are ENHRY and SYGVKD. V was shortened by 1 base and J by 5 bases, with 20 bases between the two germline ends. CDR3 size: 17 residues.

The rearrangement links TRBV5-6 to TRBJ2-5, with 8 bases that match TRBD2. CDR1 SGHDT and CDR2 YYEEEE come from the germline V gene. This CDR3 is built from 18 residues. The junction had 21 bases not matched to a gene; V was cut back by 6 bases and J by 5 bases. The chain's CDR3 is CASTSVGGTRGAWETQYF. The CDR3 DNA sequence: TGTGCCAGCACTTCGGTTGGTGGCACGCGGGGGGCCTGGGAGACCCAGTACTTC. The entire variable domain, with the rest obtained from reference TRBV5-6 and TRBJ2-5, is as follows: DAGVTQSPTHLIKTRGQQVTLRCSPKSGHDTVSWYQQALGQGPQFIFQYYEEEERQRGNFPDRFSGHQFPNYSSELNVNALLLGDSALYLCASTSVGGTRGAWETQYFGPGTRLLVL.

The chain recombines TRBV5-1 with TRBJ1-1, with D perhaps TRBD1 (6 bases). Germline CDR1 reads SGHRS; CDR2 reads YFSETQ. V was trimmed by 4 bases and J by 0 bases, leaving 10 bases between them. This CDR3 has 14 residues. The chain's CDR3 is CASSQDSLNTEAFF. The CDR3 bases are TGCGCCAGCAGCCAGGACAGCCTGAACACTGAAGCTTTCTTT.

The chain links TRBV5-4 to TRBJ1-1, with TRBD1 matching over 7 bases. The CDR3 runs 13 residues. The germline V gene encodes CDR1 SGHNT and CDR2 YYREEE (reference sequence). Trimming at V came to 4 bases and at J to 5 bases, leaving 5 bases not matched to a gene. Here the CDR3 DNA reads TGTGCCAGCAGCAATACACAGGGGACTGAAGCTTTCTTT. Its protein product is CASSNTQGTEAFF.

CDR3 coding DNA: TGTGCCAGTAGTTTACGCGGGGGTCGATATAACTATGGCTACACCTTC. It is translated as CASSLRGGRYNYGYTF. The chain has TRBV19 and TRBJ1-2, with a weak D call TRBD1 (5 bases). Germline lookup yields CDR1 LNHDA and CDR2 SQIVND (reference sequence). V shed 5 bases and J shed 1 base, with 17 bases lying between them. The CDR3 totals 16 residues.

This clone was found once. V usage is TRBV6-6 and J usage is TRBJ1-4; a possible D gene is TRBD1 (6 bases). The CDR3 consists of 16 residues. Germline V gene data show CDR1 as MNHNY and CDR2 as SVGAGI (reference sequence). V lost 10 bases and J lost 0, with 18 bases in between. The CDR3 reads CATWGGREATNEKLFF. The CDR3 DNA is TGTGCCACCTGGGGGGGCAGGGAGGCAACTAATGAAAAACTGTTTTTT.

The CDR3 region has the DNA TGTGCCATCAGTGAGTCGATATCCCGGGGTGAGCAGTTCTTC. It yields the protein CAISESISRGEQFF. The V gene is TRBV10-3, the J gene TRBJ2-1, with D perhaps TRBD2 (5 bases). The CDR3 consists of 14 residues. Germline V gene data show CDR1 as ENHRY and CDR2 as SYGVKD. V was clipped by 0 bases and J by 9 bases, with 12 bases between them.

This chain links TRBV29-1 with TRBJ2-7, with TRBD1 as a possible D gene (6 bases). Germline CDR1 and CDR2: SQVTM and ANQGSEA. V was cut by 5 bases and J by 2 bases, with 10 bases left in between. The CDR3 spans 12 residues. As DNA, the CDR3 is TGCAGCGTTCAGGGGTCCCCCTACGAGCAGTACTTC. Translation: CSVQGSPYEQYF.

CDR3 nucleotide sequence: TGTGCCAGCAGTGGTAGCGGCACAGATACGCAGTATTTT. This translates into CASSGSGTDTQYF. The rearrangement joins TRBV2 to TRBJ2-3; a weak D match, TRBD2 (5 bases). Germline-derived CDR1 and CDR2 are SNHLY and FYNNEI. V was clipped by 4 bases and J by 1 base, with 6 bases between them. The CDR3 has 13 amino acids.

This chain links TRBV14 with TRBJ2-5, with TRBD1 identical over 8 bases. The CDR3 is 14 residues long. Germline CDR1 and CDR2: SGHDN and FVKESK. The V and J ends lost 5 bases and 0 bases, in that order; junction bases with no gene match: 2. Written as DNA, the CDR3 is TGTGCCAGCAGCGGGGACAGGTACCAAGAGACCCAGTACTTC. Translating it yields CASSGDRYQETQYF.

This clone has only one observation. The V call is TRBV28, the J call TRBJ2-2; 10 nucleotides line up with TRBD2. With V trimmed by 6 bases and J by 1 base, 8 bases remained unmatched. This CDR3 is built from 17 residues. Looked up from germline, CDR1 is MDHEN and CDR2 is SYDVKM. The CDR3 is CASRLAGRPVNTGELFF. CDR3 DNA sequence: TGTGCCAGCAGACTAGCGGGGAGACCGGTGAACACCGGGGAGCTGTTTTTT.

For this clone: At one end the junction does not follow the germline gene, possibly because of a read error. The chain carries TRBV28 and TRBJ1-1; tentative D call: TRBD1 (6 bases). The V gene's germline CDR1 is MDHEN and CDR2 SYDVKM. The CDR3 sequence is 11 residues long. CDR3 coding DNA: TGTGCCAGCAGTTTAAGCAGGGGCCAGGACTTT. Translation gives CASSLSRGQDF.

The chain has TRBV19 and TRBJ1-1, with D perhaps TRBD1 (6 bases). This CDR3 is 14 amino acids long. V gave up 3 bases and J gave up 7 bases, with 15 bases separating them. Germline assignment: CDR1 LNHDA and CDR2 SQIVND (reference sequence). CDR3 residues: CASSMTALRGEAFF. The DNA of the CDR3 is TGTGCCAGTAGTATGACAGCACTCAGGGGTGAAGCTTTCTTT.

The V and J genes are TRBV2 and TRBJ2-1; no definite D call. Looked up from germline, CDR1 is SNHLY and CDR2 is FYNNEI. The CDR3 runs to 11 residues. V gave up 6 bases and J gave up 12 bases, with 12 bases separating them. The CDR3 nucleotides are TGTGCCAGCAGGGAGACTGCGACGCAGTTCTTC. Translated, it gives CASRETATQFF. The full variable domain, with the rest looked up from reference TRBV2 and TRBJ2-1, is EPEVTQTPSHQVTQMGQEVILRCVPISNHLYFYWYRQILGQKVEFLVSFYNNEISEKSEIFDDQFSVERPDGSNFTLKIRSTKLEDSAMYFCASRETATQFFGPGTRLTVL.

V is TRBV6-5 and J is TRBJ2-2, with D maybe TRBD1 (5 bases). Trimming left V 0 bases short and J 5 bases short, with 7 bases between. The CDR3 is 14 amino acids. Germline CDR1 reads MNHEY; CDR2 reads SVGAGI. The CDR3 sequence is CASSYSAGTGELFF. The CDR3 nucleotides are TGTGCCAGCAGTTACTCCGCAGGGACCGGGGAGCTGTTTTTT.

The V and J genes are TRBV19 and TRBJ2-2, with a possible D match to TRBD2 (5 bases). The ends were cut back, 3 bases at V and 0 bases at J, with 5 bases in the middle. In germline, CDR1 is LNHDA, CDR2 SQIVND (reference sequence). CDR3 length: 14 amino acids. The CDR3 loop is CASSIGANTGELFF. CDR3 sequence (DNA): TGTGCCAGTAGTATCGGGGCGAACACCGGGGAGCTGTTTTTT.

V is TRBV7-9 and J is TRBJ1-2, with TRBD1 identical over 7 bases. The CDR3 sequence is 14 residues long. V lost 1 base to trimming and J lost 7 bases; unmatched junction nucleotides: 6. Germline-derived CDR1 and CDR2 are SEHNR and FQNEAQ (reference sequence). DNA of the CDR3: TGTGCCAGCAGCTTAGATCAAGGGGGCACTGGCTACACCTTC. Protein product: CASSLDQGGTGYTF. Looking up the rest from reference TRBV7-9 and TRBJ1-2 gives the full variable domain: DTGVSQNPRHKITKRGQNVTFRCDPISEHNRLYWYRQTLGQGPEFLTYFQNEAQLEKSRLLSDRFSAERPKGSFSTLEIQRTEQGDSAMYLCASSLDQGGTGYTFGSGTRLTVV.

The chain is built from TRBV13 and TRBJ2-1; a possible D gene is TRBD1 (5 bases). Germline V CDR1 and CDR2: PRHDT, FYEKMQ (reference sequence). Trimming shortened V by 6 bases and J by 3 bases, and 27 bases separated the two germline ends. This CDR3 is built from 19 residues. CDR3 protein: CASSPPFGGVGALYNEQFF. CDR3 nucleotide sequence: TGTGCCAGCAGTCCGCCATTCGGCGGCGTAGGGGCCCTCTACAATGAGCAGTTCTTC.

The V and J genes are TRBV4-2 and TRBJ2-5, with 15 bases lining up with TRBD2. CDR3 length: 17 residues. The V gene's germline CDR1 is LGHNA and CDR2 YNFKEQ. The V segment lost 3 bases and the J segment 2 bases; nucleotides outside the gene matches: 4. CDR3 in amino acids: CASSQGGLAGGQETQYF. The CDR3 region has the DNA TGTGCCAGCAGCCAGGGTGGACTAGCGGGAGGGCAAGAGACCCAGTACTTC.

V and J are TRBV27 and TRBJ2-6; D is perhaps TRBD1 (6 bases). The CDR3 spans 18 residues. V was trimmed by 1 base and J by 0 bases, leaving 13 bases between them. Per the germline V gene, CDR1 is MNHEY and CDR2 is SMNVEV (reference sequence). The chain's CDR3 is CASSLLDSDHSGANVLTF. The CDR3 bases are TGTGCCAGCAGTTTATTGGACAGTGACCACTCTGGGGCCAACGTCCTGACTTTC.

This chain connects TRBV4-1 to TRBJ2-7; tentatively, D is TRBD1 (5 bases). This CDR3 region has 17 residues. Germline V gene sequence: CDR1 MGHRA, CDR2 YSYEKL. Trimming stripped 0 bases from V and 1 base from J, with 16 bases between. The CDR3 region is CASSQDGGRARSYEQYF. The DNA of the CDR3 is TGCGCCAGCAGCCAAGATGGCGGCAGGGCAAGGTCCTACGAGCAGTACTTC.

The V and J genes are TRBV9 and TRBJ2-7; D is unclear. Per the germline V gene, CDR1 is SGDLS and CDR2 is YYNGEE. The CDR3 is 12 residues long. Trimming pared 4 bases from V and 4 bases from J, leaving 9 bases between. The CDR3 loop reads CASSLDSYEQYF. The DNA for the CDR3 is TGTGCCAGCAGCCTCGACTCATACGAGCAGTACTTC.

The V call is TRBV29-1, the J call TRBJ1-1; tentative D call: TRBD1 (5 bases). The CDR3 has 12 amino acids. Germline loops: CDR1 SQVTM, CDR2 ANQGSEA. Trimming stripped 6 bases from V and 3 bases from J, with 11 bases between. CDR3 nucleotides: TGCAGCGTAAACGACAGAGACACTGAAGCTTTCTTT. It yields the protein CSVNDRDTEAFF.

The chain is built from TRBV30 and TRBJ1-4, with D possibly matching TRBD1 (6 bases). The CDR3 consists of 14 residues. V lost 0 bases to trimming and J lost 10 bases, with 15 bases between them. Germline V gene lookup returns CDR1 GTSNPN and CDR2 SVGIG (reference sequence). The CDR3 region is CAWSVTWTVAKLFF. CDR3 nucleotides: TGTGCCTGGAGTGTAACTTGGACAGTCGCAAAACTGTTTTTT.

The chain joins TRBV21-1 to TRBJ2-1; the D call in the table, TRBD2, was not verified against the DNA. TRBV21-1 is a pseudogene segment. The CDR3 has 16 residues. The DNA of the CDR3 is TGTGCCAGCAGCAAACTCGCGGGGTGTCCCAACAATGAGCAGTTCTTC. Amino acid sequence: CASSKLAGCPNNEQFF.

The V and J genes are TRBV2 and TRBJ1-5; TRBD1 might be the D (5 bases). The germline gives CDR1 SNHLY, CDR2 FYNNEI. This CDR3 spans 13 amino acids. With 1 base removed from V and 7 bases from J, the gap between germline ends came to 8 bases. The CDR3 protein is CASSEEGRQPQHF. CDR3 nucleotides: TGTGCCAGCAGTGAAGAGGGGAGGCAGCCCCAGCATTTT.